This is a list of T cell receptor beta chains from one sample in a study of blood T cell repertoires in COVID-19. TCRdb's table, derived via immunoSEQ multiplex PCR, lists solely in-frame clones and lacks some. The sample yields some 250,000 clones, 65% to 85% seen once. Sequencing was performed on peripheral blood. Every receptor here comes from a man aged 40-50 years with active or convalescent COVID-19. CDR3s include the opening cysteine and the closing phenylalanine or tryptophan. The order of the fields is clone size, D gene, J gene, V gene, CDR3 DNA, CDR3 protein. D genes are given only for firm matches. Size tells how often a clone was seen (once, few, many) or the class of an expanded clone, and some rows leave it out.

NA NA TRBJ1-4 TRBV4-2 TGTGCCAGCAGCCAAGATTTGCAGGCCCCAAAAAAACTGTTTTTT CASSQDLQAPKKLFF
NA NA TRBJ1-1 TRBV7-9 TGTGCCAGCAGCTTAGTACTTGCGGCAGAGAACACTGAAGCTTTCTTT CASSLVLAAENTEAFF
NA NA TRBJ1-5 TRBV19 TGTGCCAGTAGTATACGCGGTCAGCCCCAGCATTTT CASSIRGQPQHF
NA TRBD1 TRBJ1-5 TRBV24-1 TGTGCCACCAGTGATCCCAACAGGGGTGCCAATCAGCCCCAGCATTTT CATSDPNRGANQPQHF
NA NA TRBJ1-1 TRBV7-9 TGTGCCAGCAGCTTAGGAGGTTCGGAAGCTTTCTTT CASSLGGSEAFF
NA TRBD1 TRBJ2-7 TRBV18 TGTGCCAGCTCCCGATCCGCCGGGACAGGGGACTCCTACGAGCAGTACTTC CASSRSAGTGDSYEQYF
NA TRBD1 TRBJ1-5 TRBV15 TGTGCCACCAGCAGAGTCGGACAGGGGACCAATCAGCCCCAGCATTTT CATSRVGQGTNQPQHF
few TRBD2 TRBJ2-3 TRBV7-3 TGTGCCAGCAGCTTAGCTAGCGGGAGAGGGGATACGCAGTATTTT CASSLASGRGDTQYF
NA NA TRBJ1-1 TRBV14 TGTGCCAGCAGCCAAGACCTATACGGTATGAACACTGAAGCTTTCTTT CASSQDLYGMNTEAFF
NA NA TRBJ1-1 TRBV30 TGTGCCACCGGAGTGGCCAGAGTTGAAGCTTTCTTT CATGVARVEAFF
NA NA TRBJ2-3 TRBV29-1 TGCAGCGGCAAACAGGGAACAGATACGCAGTATTTT CSGKQGTDTQYF
NA TRBD1 TRBJ1-1 TRBV12-3/TRBV12-4 TGTGCCAGCAGTTTATCAGGGGGAGGTGAAGCTTTCTTT CASSLSGGGEAFF
NA NA TRBJ1-3 TRBV7-2 TGTGCCAGAACCTACAGATACTCTGGAAACACCATATATTTT CARTYRYSGNTIYF
NA NA TRBJ1-5 TRBV19 TGTGCCAGTAGGACGGTCGGGGGGAATAGCAATCAGCCCCAGCATTTT CASRTVGGNSNQPQHF
NA NA TRBJ2-3 TRBV6-2/TRBV6-3 TGTGCCAGCAGTCAAGGAGTAGGAGATACGCAGTATTTT CASSQGVGDTQYF
NA TRBD1 TRBJ2-3 TRBV5-1 TGCGCCAGCAAGCCGGGACAGGGGACAGATACGCAGTATTTT CASKPGQGTDTQYF
NA TRBD1 TRBJ1-4 TRBV7-2 TGTGCCAGCAGCGTGGGACAGGACGAAAAACTGTTTTTT CASSVGQDEKLFF
NA TRBD2 TRBJ2-5 TRBV6-2/TRBV6-3 TGTGCCAGCAGTTACCGCCGGACTAGCGGGGACCAAGAGACCCAGTACTTC CASSYRRTSGDQETQYF
NA NA TRBJ1-2 TRBV10-3 TGTGCCATCAGCACAGAGCCCTATGGCTACACCTTC CAISTEPYGYTF
NA TRBD2 TRBJ2-7 TRBV18 TGTGCCAGCTCACCCAAAATACTAGCGGGAGGGACGTACGAGCAGTACTTC CASSPKILAGGTYEQYF
NA NA TRBJ1-5 TRBV19 TGTGCCAGTATAGCATTGCCTCAAAGCAATCAGCCCCAGCATTTT CASIALPQSNQPQHF
NA TRBD1 TRBJ1-1 TRBV19 TGTGCCAGTAAACTGGGACAGGGCAACACTGAAGCTTTCTTT CASKLGQGNTEAFF
NA NA TRBJ2-1 TRBV21-1 TGTGCCAGCAGTGTTACAGGGTTTCGGGACTACAATGAGCAGTTCTTC CASSVTGFRDYNEQFF
once NA TRBJ2-1 TRBV3-1/TRBV3-2 TGTGCCAGCAGCCACCTGTACAATGAGCAGTTCTTC CASSHLYNEQFF
NA TRBD1 TRBJ1-1 TRBV7-2 TGTGCCAGCAGCCTGAAAGCAGGACAGGCCCCTGAAGCTTTCTTT CASSLKAGQAPEAFF
NA NA TRBJ1-1 TRBV9 TGTGCCAGCAGCGTAGAAAACCGGGGCACTGAAGCTTTCTTT CASSVENRGTEAFF
NA NA TRBJ2-3 TRBV5-5 TGTGCCAGCAGCTTGGAGTTCGCTAGCGCCCGATTCGATACGCAGTATTTT CASSLEFASARFDTQYF
NA NA TRBJ2-5 TRBV3-1/TRBV3-2 TGTGCCAGCAGCCAAACAGGGAGAGAGACCCAGTACTTC CASSQTGRETQYF
NA TRBD1 TRBJ2-3 TRBV19 TGTGCCAGTACTCCGACAGGGGGCAGGACAGATACGCAGTATTTT CASTPTGGRTDTQYF
NA TRBD1 TRBJ1-4 TRBV6-2/TRBV6-3 TGTGCCAGCAGTTCCCCGGGACAGGGAAATGAAAAACTGTTTTTT CASSSPGQGNEKLFF
once TRBD1 TRBJ1-6 TRBV4-3 TGCGCCAGCAGCCAAGGGCGAGGACAGGGGAATTCACCCCTCCACTTT CASSQGRGQGNSPLHF
NA TRBD1 TRBJ1-1 TRBV9 TGTGCCAGCAGCGTGTCCCGGGACAGGGGGCGAGACACTGAAGCTTTCTTT CASSVSRDRGRDTEAFF